The 16 T cell receptor beta chains listed next were all sequenced from one sample in a study of OX40 agonist ivuxolimab in advanced cancers. Repertoires were generated with immunoSEQ multiplex PCR, while TCRdb's copy carries only in-frame clones and drops some. The sample has tens of thousands of clones, roughly 94% seen once; the top ten hold around 10%. The material was CD4+ or CD8+ T cells sorted from blood, obtained in a trial of the OX40 agonist ivuxolimab. Receptor source: an adult with an advanced solid tumor such as melanoma, head and neck, liver or kidney cancer.

The chain combines TRBV27 with TRBJ2-2, with D hard to call. The germline V gene has CDR1 MNHEY and CDR2 SMNVEV (reference sequence). The CDR3 has 14 residues. V was cut by 3 bases and J by 1 base, with 6 bases left in between. CDR3 bases: TGTGCCAGCAGTTTTACCTTGAACACCGGGGAGCTGTTTTTT. Residues: CASSFTLNTGELFF.

The V gene is TRBV9, the J gene TRBJ1-6, with D hard to call. CDR1 is SGDLS, CDR2 YYNGEE, per germline. The V end was cut by 4 bases, the J end by 10 bases, with 9 bases between. CDR3 length: 12 amino acids. The CDR3 spells CASSPEASPLHF. The CDR3 DNA reads as TGTGCCAGCAGCCCAGAGGCCTCACCCCTCCACTTT.

CDR3 protein: CASGSGGGTGELFF. CDR3 DNA sequence: TGTGCCAGCGGGAGCGGGGGAGGCACCGGGGAGCTGTTTTTT. The chain links TRBV9 to TRBJ2-2, with 8 bases aligning to TRBD2. Trimming cost V 7 bases and J 4 bases; bases outside gene matches: 6. The V gene's germline CDR1 is SGDLS and CDR2 YYNGEE. CDR3 length: 14 residues.

This chain joins TRBV15 and TRBJ2-7, with D perhaps TRBD2 (6 bases). The V gene's germline CDR1 is LNHNV and CDR2 YYDKDF (reference sequence). The CDR3 is 13 amino acids. Trimming removed 3 bases from V and 1 base from J, with 7 bases in between. This chain's CDR3 is CATSRRDSYEQYF. CDR3 nucleotide sequence: TGTGCCACCAGCAGGCGGGATTCCTACGAGCAGTACTTC.

The chain links TRBV10-3 to TRBJ2-2; D unclear. The CDR3 has 12 amino acids. CDR1 is ENHRY and CDR2 is SYGVKD in the germline V gene. The V gene lost 3 bases and the J gene lost 6 bases, with 5 bases spanning the gap. The CDR3 DNA reads TGTGCCATCAGTGACCAGTCCGGGGAGCTGTTTTTT. Encoded protein: CAISDQSGELFF.

The chain recombines TRBV27 with TRBJ2-1; 8 bases align to TRBD2. The CDR3 contains 16 residues. The trim removed 0 bases at V and 4 bases at J, leaving 5 bases unmatched. Germline V gene lookup returns CDR1 MNHEY and CDR2 SMNVEV (reference sequence). The CDR3, as DNA: TGTGCCAGCAGTTTATCGCTCGCGGGGGGATACAATGAGCAGTTCTTC. It is translated as CASSLSLAGGYNEQFF.

This rearrangement joins TRBV7-6 to TRBJ2-6; 8 bases align to TRBD1. The CDR3 loop spans 18 amino acids. The J segment lost 0 bases and the V segment lost 3 bases, leaving 7 bases of the junction unmatched. The V gene's germline CDR1 is SGHVS and CDR2 FNYEAQ. CDR3 protein: CASSFKGQVRSGANVLTF. The CDR3 DNA reads as TGTGCCAGCAGCTTTAAGGGACAGGTCCGCTCTGGGGCCAACGTCCTGACTTTC.

This CDR3 reads CASSFSGSAPYEQYF. In DNA, the CDR3 is TGTGCCAGCAGTTTCTCCGGGAGCGCTCCCTACGAGCAGTACTTC. The rearrangement uses TRBV27 and TRBJ2-7; possible D gene TRBD2, 6 bases. In germline, CDR1 is MNHEY, CDR2 SMNVEV (reference sequence). V lost 3 bases to trimming and J lost 2 bases, with 14 bases between them. The CDR3 sequence is 15 residues long.

CDR3 sequence (DNA): TGTGCCAGCAGTTCCCGGACTAGCGGGAGCTACGAGCAGTACTTC. Its translation: CASSSRTSGSYEQYF. This chain connects TRBV6-1 to TRBJ2-5; TRBD2 aligns across 13 bases. The tail of the sequence fits TRBJ2-7 better, so the J call may be wrong. This CDR3 comprises 15 residues. The V gene's germline CDR1 is MNHNS and CDR2 SASEGT.

The chain has TRBV7-9 and TRBJ2-1; no clear D. CDR1 and CDR2 (germline): SEHNR, FQNEAQ (reference sequence). V lost 1 base and J lost 5, with 6 bases in between. The CDR3 spans 13 residues. CDR3 residues: CASSLELDNEQFF. The CDR3 DNA reads TGTGCCAGCAGCTTAGAACTGGACAATGAGCAGTTCTTC.

This clone was recorded once. The chain uses TRBV19 and TRBJ1-4; perhaps TRBD1 as D (5 bases). This CDR3 has 18 residues. The ends were cut back, 2 bases at V and 0 bases at J, with 16 bases in the middle. The germline V gene encodes CDR1 LNHDA and CDR2 SQIVND (reference sequence). CDR3 DNA sequence: TGTGCCAGTAGTATAAGTGGGGCCTACCTTGCAACTAATGAAAAACTGTTTTTT. Translation: CASSISGAYLATNEKLFF.

The V gene is TRBV28, the J gene TRBJ2-1; D is perhaps TRBD1 or TRBD2 (5 bases each). Trimming removed 1 base at V and 7 bases at J, with 17 bases between. The V gene's germline CDR1 is MDHEN and CDR2 SYDVKM. The CDR3 has 16 amino acids. CDR3 coding DNA: TGTGCCAGCAGTTTATTACAGGAGGTCCCAGGGAATGAGCAGTTCTTC. Translation: CASSLLQEVPGNEQFF.

The chain recombines TRBV4-2 with TRBJ1-1; 7 bases agree with TRBD1. Germline V gene sequence: CDR1 LGHNA, CDR2 YNFKEQ. With 0 bases clipped from V and 1 base from J, the junction kept 11 bases outside the gene matches. This CDR3 contains 18 residues. The CDR3 nucleotides read TGTGCCAGCAGCCAAGATCCGGGGACAGCGTTGGGGAACACTGAAGCTTTCTTT. Its translation is CASSQDPGTALGNTEAFF.

The rearrangement joins TRBV7-2 to TRBJ2-7; no definite D call. CDR1 is SGHTA and CDR2 is FQGNSA in the germline V gene. V shed 5 bases and J shed 3 bases, with 14 bases lying between them. CDR3 length: 14 residues. The CDR3 here is CASSPVGGVYEQYF. The CDR3 DNA reads as TGTGCCAGCAGCCCAGTTGGTGGGGTCTACGAGCAGTACTTC.

The V call is TRBV6-1, the J call TRBJ1-5; TRBD1 matches at 7 bases. Germline lookup yields CDR1 MNHNS and CDR2 SASEGT. Trimming removed 6 bases from V and 3 bases from J; junction bases left unmatched: 8. The CDR3 length is 15 residues. The CDR3 nucleotides read TGTGCCAGCAGGGAACTACAGGGGAACAATCAGCCCCAGCATTTT. As protein: CASRELQGNNQPQHF.

The gene calls are TRBV6-1 and TRBJ2-1, with 12 bases identical to TRBD2. This CDR3 is 15 amino acids long. Trimming took 6 bases from V and 5 from J; bases not matched to a gene: 5. Germline values: CDR1 MNHNS, CDR2 SASEGT. The CDR3 is CASSSGLAGHNEQFF. Written as DNA, the CDR3 is TGTGCCAGCAGCTCAGGACTAGCGGGGCACAATGAGCAGTTCTTC.